A selection of T cell receptor beta chains follows, all from one sample in a study of neoadjuvant anti-PD-1 for oral cavity cancer. Sequenced by immunoSEQ multiplex PCR; TCRdb stores in-frame clones only, minus some. The profile shows about 68,000 clones, 80% to 90% of them singletons. The specimen was PBMCs, collected after nivolumab (anti-PD-1) treatment. These receptors were collected from a person between 40 and 79 years old with oral cavity squamous cell carcinoma. The CDR3 runs from the conserved cysteine through the conserved F or W. D genes are given only for firm matches. Clone size is given for some rows only: seen once, a few or many times, or a class if the clone is expanded.

CDR3nt	CDR3aa	d_gene	v_gene	j_gene	abundance
TGTGCCAGCAGTTTTTTTCGCGGAGACACCGGGGAGCTGTTTTTT	CASSFFRGDTGELFF	-	TRBV27	TRBJ2-2	-
TGTGCCAGCAGTTTCAGCGAGGCCCAGCATTTT	CASSFSEAQHF	-	TRBV6-1	TRBJ1-5	-
TGTGCCAGCAGAAGAAGACAGGGGGTGAATGAAAAACTGTTTTTT	CASRRRQGVNEKLFF	TRBD1	TRBV27	TRBJ1-4	once
TGTGCCAGCAGCAAAAATCGAGCCTACGAGCAGTACTTC	CASSKNRAYEQYF	-	TRBV21-1	TRBJ2-7	-
TGTGCCAGCAGTTACTCGAGGTACACAGATACGCAGTATTTT	CASSYSRYTDTQYF	-	TRBV6-5	TRBJ2-3	-
TGTGCCAGTACAGAGACCGGGGAGCTGTTTTTT	CASTETGELFF	-	TRBV19	TRBJ2-2	-
TGTGCCAGCAGCTTAGGGATGAACACAGATACGCAGTATTTT	CASSLGMNTDTQYF	-	TRBV7-6	TRBJ2-3	-
TGTGCCATCAGTGAGGGGCGGCAGGGTCCCTCCTCTGGAAACACCATATATTTT	CAISEGRQGPSSGNTIYF	-	TRBV10-3	TRBJ1-3	-
TGTGCCAGCCGTGAACCGGGACAGGGCTTCTATGGCTACACCTTC	CASREPGQGFYGYTF	TRBD1	TRBV19	TRBJ1-2	-
TGTGCCAGCAGCAGACCCGTGGAGACCCAGTACTTC	CASSRPVETQYF	-	TRBV7-6	TRBJ2-5	-
TGTGCCATCAGTGAGCGGGCGCATGGGGGTAACTATGGCTACACCTTC	CAISERAHGGNYGYTF	-	TRBV10-3	TRBJ1-2	-
TGCGCCAGCAGCTTGGCGGCAGGTGTCACCGGGGAGCTGTTTTTT	CASSLAAGVTGELFF	-	TRBV5-1	TRBJ2-2	once
TGTGCCAGCAGTTATCAAAGCGGGAGGTACGAGCAGTACTTC	CASSYQSGRYEQYF	TRBD2	TRBV6-5	TRBJ2-7	-
TGTGCCAGCAGTCAACTAGCGGGGGGGAACACCGGGGAGCTGTTTTTT	CASSQLAGGNTGELFF	TRBD2	TRBV6-6	TRBJ2-2	once
TGTGCCAGCAGCTCGAGAGGGACTAGCGGGAACCAATACAATGAGCAGTTCTTC	CASSSRGTSGNQYNEQFF	TRBD2	TRBV9	TRBJ2-1	-
TGTGCCAGCAGCTTAGGGGTCAGGGTCAATGAGCAGTTCTTC	CASSLGVRVNEQFF	-	TRBV7-3	TRBJ2-1	-
TGTGCCAGCAGTGAATTCAGGGGGAGATCCTCTGGGGCCAACGTCCTGACTTTC	CASSEFRGRSSGANVLTF	TRBD1	TRBV25-1	TRBJ2-6	-
TGTGCCAGTAGCCCCTGGGGGAGGTCCGAGCAGTACTTC	CASSPWGRSEQYF	-	TRBV19	TRBJ2-7	-
TGTGCCAGCAGGGGGAGGGGGGCTGTCTACAATGAGCAGTTCTTC	CASRGRGAVYNEQFF	-	TRBV5-8	TRBJ2-1	-
TGTGCCTGGAGTGGGCTCAGCCCGAACACTGAAGCTTTCTTT	CAWSGLSPNTEAFF	-	TRBV30	TRBJ1-1	-
TGTGCCAGTGCGGGACAGCCTAACACTGAAGCTTTCTTT	CASAGQPNTEAFF	TRBD1	TRBV7-3	TRBJ1-1	-
TGTGCCAGCAGTTTATCCAGGCCAGGTGGAGAAAAACTGTTTTTT	CASSLSRPGGEKLFF	-	TRBV28	TRBJ1-4	-
TGTGCCAGCAGGTTGGACATTCAAACCTACGAGCAGTACTTC	CASRLDIQTYEQYF	-	TRBV7-9	TRBJ2-7	-
TGCAGCGTTGAATTAGACCCCATAATCTATGGCTACACCTTC	CSVELDPIIYGYTF	-	TRBV29-1	TRBJ1-2	few
TGTGCCTTCCGACAGAATTCCTACGAGCAGTACTTC	CAFRQNSYEQYF	-	TRBV30	TRBJ2-7	once
TGTGCCAGCAGCCAGTTAATAAGCTATGGCTACACCTTC	CASSQLISYGYTF	-	TRBV14	TRBJ1-2	-
TGTGCCAGCAGGACGACTCTGACAGGCACTGAAGCTTTCTTT	CASRTTLTGTEAFF	-	TRBV2	TRBJ1-1	-
TGCGCCAGCAGCTCAGGGAATCCTGAAGCTTTCTTT	CASSSGNPEAFF	-	TRBV5-1	TRBJ1-1	-
TGTGCCAGCAGTTTTACAGGGTTTAGCGGGGCCAACGAGCAGTACTTC	CASSFTGFSGANEQYF	TRBD2	TRBV27	TRBJ2-7	-
TGTGCCAGCTCACCCGGGACAGGGGGCATGAACACTGAAGCTTTCTTT	CASSPGTGGMNTEAFF	TRBD1	TRBV18	TRBJ1-1	-
TGTGCCAGCAGTTACTCGACGAACACTGAAGCTTTCTTT	CASSYSTNTEAFF	-	TRBV6-6	TRBJ1-1	-
TGTGCCAGCAGCTTAGACAACAGGGGGCTGGACACTGAAGCTTTCTTT	CASSLDNRGLDTEAFF	TRBD1	TRBV11-2	TRBJ1-1	-
TGCGCCAGCGCGGGTTACAGGGGCCAAGCGAACACCGGGGAGCTGTTTTTT	CASAGYRGQANTGELFF	TRBD1	TRBV4-1	TRBJ2-2	-
TGCGCCAGCAAGGACGTGAACACTGAAGCTTTCTTT	CASKDVNTEAFF	-	TRBV5-1	TRBJ1-1	-
TGTGCCAGCAGTGAAACAGTCACTAATGAAAAACTGTTTTTT	CASSETVTNEKLFF	-	TRBV2	TRBJ1-4	-
TGTGCCAGCAGCATCGGACAGAATGGTGAAAAACTGTTTTTT	CASSIGQNGEKLFF	-	TRBV13	TRBJ1-4	-
TGTGCCAGCAGTGCCCTGAGGACAGGGGGCGGCTATGGCTACACCTTC	CASSALRTGGGYGYTF	TRBD1	TRBV6-1	TRBJ1-2	many
TGTGCCAGCAGCTTAGCGGACAGGGGTTACGAGCAGTACTTC	CASSLADRGYEQYF	TRBD1	TRBV11-2	TRBJ2-7	-
TGTGCCATCAGTGACCCTGGACTAGCGAGAGGAGGCGACAATGAGCAGTTCTTC	CAISDPGLARGGDNEQFF	TRBD2	TRBV10-3	TRBJ2-1	-
TGTGCCAGCAGCTCCACACCAGCGGGAGATATAAGGGAGACCCAGTACTTC	CASSSTPAGDIRETQYF	TRBD2	TRBV11-2	TRBJ2-5	-
TGTGCCAGCAGCTACGGATTGAACACTGAAGCTTTCTTT	CASSYGLNTEAFF	-	TRBV7-9	TRBJ1-1	-
TGTGCCAGCAGCTTAAACGGTCTCAGGGGAGAGACCCAGTACTTC	CASSLNGLRGETQYF	-	TRBV7-3	TRBJ2-5	-
TGCGCCAGCAGCTCCGGGACAGGGGGCACAGATACGCAGTATTTT	CASSSGTGGTDTQYF	TRBD1	TRBV5-1	TRBJ2-3	few
TGTGCCAGCGGGGACAGTACCAGCAATCAGCCCCAGCATTTT	CASGDSTSNQPQHF	TRBD1	TRBV28	TRBJ1-5	-
TGTGCCAGCAGCGTAGGGGGAGGGAGGGATGAGCAGTTCTTC	CASSVGGGRDEQFF	TRBD2	TRBV9	TRBJ2-1	-
TGCGCCAGCAGCCAAGTGGAGGTCTACGAGCAGTACTTC	CASSQVEVYEQYF	-	TRBV4-1	TRBJ2-7	-
TGTGCCAGCAGCACCCGACTAGCGGGAGGGAAGACAGATACGCAGTATTTT	CASSTRLAGGKTDTQYF	TRBD2	TRBV7-8	TRBJ2-3	-
TGCGCCAGCAGCTTGGCCGGCTCTAGCGGGAGGTACGAGCAGTACTTC	CASSLAGSSGRYEQYF	TRBD2	TRBV5-1	TRBJ2-7	-
TGTGCCAGCACCCCCGGCTACCCCCCTACGCAGCAGTACTTC	CASTPGYPPTQQYF	-	TRBV5-4	TRBJ2-7	-
TGTGCCAGCAGCTTAAACCAGGGGGCGCAAAATGAGCAGTTCTTC	CASSLNQGAQNEQFF	TRBD1	TRBV11-3	TRBJ2-1	-
TGTGCCAGCAGCTTAGATCGGATTGGCGAGCAGTACTTC	CASSLDRIGEQYF	-	TRBV7-2	TRBJ2-7	-
TGTGCCAGCAGTGAAGCGGGGCGGGGCTATGGCTACACCTTC	CASSEAGRGYGYTF	-	TRBV6-1	TRBJ1-2	-
TGTGCCAGCAGTGAAGTCTATGGATCGAACACTGAAGCTTTCTTT	CASSEVYGSNTEAFF	-	TRBV6-1	TRBJ1-1	few
TGTGCCAGCAGCTTCCTGGGGGCCGGGAGTGCAGATACGCAGTATTTT	CASSFLGAGSADTQYF	-	TRBV7-9	TRBJ2-3	-
TGTGCCAGCTCGGGACAGGGGTCTTTGGATACGCAGTATTTT	CASSGQGSLDTQYF	TRBD1	TRBV6-5	TRBJ2-3	-
TGTGCCAGTACCCCTAGTCGGGACTCGTATGGCTACACCTTC	CASTPSRDSYGYTF	-	TRBV19	TRBJ1-2	once
TGTGCCAGCAGCTCGGGACTAACTAACAATGAGCAGTTCTTC	CASSSGLTNNEQFF	TRBD2	TRBV5-8	TRBJ2-1	-
TGTGCCAGCAGTTTACTAGCGGTCACCTACGAGCAGTACTTC	CASSLLAVTYEQYF	TRBD2	TRBV6-6	TRBJ2-7	-
TGTGCCAGCAGCCCCTGGGACAGGAGCACAGATACGCAGTATTTT	CASSPWDRSTDTQYF	TRBD1	TRBV7-2	TRBJ2-3	-
TGTGCCAGCAGACGCCAGGGAAATGAGCAGTTCTTC	CASRRQGNEQFF	-	TRBV7-9	TRBJ2-1	-